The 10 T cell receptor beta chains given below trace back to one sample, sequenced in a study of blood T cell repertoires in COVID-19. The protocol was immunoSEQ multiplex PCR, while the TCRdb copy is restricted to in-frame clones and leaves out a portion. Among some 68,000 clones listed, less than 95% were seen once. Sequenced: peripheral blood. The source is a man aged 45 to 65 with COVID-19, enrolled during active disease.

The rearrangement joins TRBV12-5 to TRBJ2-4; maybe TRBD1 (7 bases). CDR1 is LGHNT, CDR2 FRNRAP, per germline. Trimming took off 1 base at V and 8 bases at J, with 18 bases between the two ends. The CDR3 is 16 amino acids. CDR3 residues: CASGLGEPGGQDIQYF. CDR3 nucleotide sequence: TGTGCTAGTGGTTTGGGAGAACCAGGGGGGCAGGACATTCAGTACTTC.

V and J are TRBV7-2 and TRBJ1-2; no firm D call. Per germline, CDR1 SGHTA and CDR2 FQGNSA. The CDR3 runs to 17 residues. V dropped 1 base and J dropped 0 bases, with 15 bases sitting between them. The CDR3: CASSLVGGQLTNYGYTF. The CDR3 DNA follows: TGTGCCAGCAGCTTAGTTGGCGGGCAGCTCACTAACTATGGCTACACCTTC.

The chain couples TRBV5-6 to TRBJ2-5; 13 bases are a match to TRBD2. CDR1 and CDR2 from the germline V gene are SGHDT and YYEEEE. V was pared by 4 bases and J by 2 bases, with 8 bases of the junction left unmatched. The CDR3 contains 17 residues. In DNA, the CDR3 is TGTGCCAGCAGCGACACAAGGACTAGCGGGAGACAAGAGACCCAGTACTTC. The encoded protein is CASSDTRTSGRQETQYF.

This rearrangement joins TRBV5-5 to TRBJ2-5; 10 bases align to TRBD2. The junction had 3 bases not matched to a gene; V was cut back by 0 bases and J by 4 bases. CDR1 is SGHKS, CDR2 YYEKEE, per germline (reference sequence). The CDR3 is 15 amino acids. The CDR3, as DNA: TGTGCCAGCAGCTTGGTGCCTAGCGGGAGAGAGACCCAGTACTTC. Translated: CASSLVPSGRETQYF.

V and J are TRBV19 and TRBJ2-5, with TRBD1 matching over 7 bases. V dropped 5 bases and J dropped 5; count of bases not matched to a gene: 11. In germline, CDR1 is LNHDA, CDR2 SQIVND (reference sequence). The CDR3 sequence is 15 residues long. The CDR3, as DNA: TGTGCCAGTAGTGCCGGACAGGCGTCGGGGGAGACCCAGTACTTC. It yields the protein CASSAGQASGETQYF.

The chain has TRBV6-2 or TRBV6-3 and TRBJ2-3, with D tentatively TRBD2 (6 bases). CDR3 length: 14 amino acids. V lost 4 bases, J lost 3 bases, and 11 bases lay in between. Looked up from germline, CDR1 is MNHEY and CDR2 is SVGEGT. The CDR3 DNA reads TGTGCCAGCAGTTCCCGGGACTCTACAGATACGCAGTATTTT. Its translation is CASSSRDSTDTQYF.

In DNA, the CDR3 is TGTGCCAGCAGCTTTAACCCCCCGGCGGCGGACTATGGCTACACCTTC. Its protein product is CASSFNPPAADYGYTF. The rearrangement uses TRBV27 and TRBJ1-2; D is unresolved. Trimming left V 6 bases short and J 3 bases short, with 20 bases between. This CDR3 comprises 16 residues. Germline V gene lookup returns CDR1 MNHEY and CDR2 SMNVEV (reference sequence).

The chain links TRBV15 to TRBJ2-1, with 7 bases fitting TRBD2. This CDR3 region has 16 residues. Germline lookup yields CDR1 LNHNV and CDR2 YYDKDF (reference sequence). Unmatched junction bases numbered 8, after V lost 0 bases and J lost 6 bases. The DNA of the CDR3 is TGTGCCACCAGCAGAGATTGGGCCTCGGGGGGCAATGAGCAGTTCTTC. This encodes CATSRDWASGGNEQFF.

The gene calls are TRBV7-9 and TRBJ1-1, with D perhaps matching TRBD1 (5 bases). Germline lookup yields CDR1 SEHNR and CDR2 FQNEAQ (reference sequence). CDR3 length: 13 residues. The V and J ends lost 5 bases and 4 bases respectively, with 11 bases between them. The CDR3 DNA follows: TGTGCCAGCAGCCTCAGGGAAAGCACTGAAGCTTTCTTT. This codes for CASSLRESTEAFF. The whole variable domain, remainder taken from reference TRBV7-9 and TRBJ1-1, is DTGVSQNPRHKITKRGQNVTFRCDPISEHNRLYWYRQTLGQGPEFLTYFQNEAQLEKSRLLSDRFSAERPKGSFSTLEIQRTEQGDSAMYLCASSLRESTEAFFGQGTRLTVV.

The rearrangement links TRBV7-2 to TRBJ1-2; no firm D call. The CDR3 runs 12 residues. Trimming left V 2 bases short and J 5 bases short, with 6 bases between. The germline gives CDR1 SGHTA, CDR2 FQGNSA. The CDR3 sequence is CASSLLEYGYTF. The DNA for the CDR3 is TGTGCCAGCAGCTTATTAGAGTATGGCTACACCTTC.